This TCR beta chain was sequenced for a study of OX40 agonist ivuxolimab in advanced cancers. Sampling times: baseline, cycle 4 day 1, cycle 7 day 1. Clones were read by immunoSEQ multiplex PCR, and TCRdb kept only the in-frame ones, dropping some. This sample yields 50,000 to 65,000 clones, of which 82% are seen a single time; under 4.5% belongs to the top ten. Deletions cut 4 bases from V and 0 bases from J, with 5 bases between. This CDR3 has 13 residues. Germline V CDR1 and CDR2: LNHDA, SQIVND (reference sequence). The gene calls are TRBV19 and TRBJ2-3; D is uncertain. The input for sequencing was CD4+ or CD8+ T cells sorted from blood, taken in a trial of the OX40 agonist ivuxolimab. This clonotype originated in an adult with an advanced solid tumor such as melanoma, head and neck, liver or kidney cancer. CDR3 protein: CASSRPSTDTQYF. The CDR3 DNA reads as TGTGCCAGTAGTAGGCCCAGCACAGATACGCAGTATTTT.